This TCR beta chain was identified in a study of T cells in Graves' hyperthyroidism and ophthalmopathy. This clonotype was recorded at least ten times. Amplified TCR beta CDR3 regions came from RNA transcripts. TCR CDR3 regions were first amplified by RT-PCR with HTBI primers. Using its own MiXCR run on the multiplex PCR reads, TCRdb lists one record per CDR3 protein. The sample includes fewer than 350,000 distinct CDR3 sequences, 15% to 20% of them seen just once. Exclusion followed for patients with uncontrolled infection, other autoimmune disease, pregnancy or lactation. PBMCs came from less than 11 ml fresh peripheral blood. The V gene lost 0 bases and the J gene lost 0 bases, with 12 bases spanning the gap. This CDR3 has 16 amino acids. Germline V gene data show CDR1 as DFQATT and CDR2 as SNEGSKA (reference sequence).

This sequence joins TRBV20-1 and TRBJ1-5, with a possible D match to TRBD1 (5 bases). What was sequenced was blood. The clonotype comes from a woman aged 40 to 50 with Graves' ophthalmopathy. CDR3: CSARDQGSYSNQPQHF. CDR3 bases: TGCAGTGCTAGAGATCAGGGCAGTTATAGCAATCAGCCCCAGCATTTT.